This TCR beta chain is drawn from a study of cytomegalovirus exposure and HLA in healthy donors. General study points: A previous analysis found most TCR beta V segments productive roughly 87% or roughly 30% of the time. CMV serostatus was the sole immune exposure data available. Most TCR sequences were uncommon, yet certain public TCRs appeared in many donors.

Points on this clone: What it recognizes is unknown.

60 Vbeta and 13 Jbeta primers were used in PCR. The data were produced by immunoSEQ multiplex PCR, yet TCRdb's version contains in-frame clones alone and is incomplete. In the table there are 160,000 or so clones, approximately 86% of which are singletons. The CDR3 runs 16 residues. CDR1 is SGDLS and CDR2 is YYNGEE in the germline V gene. The V end was cut by 0 bases, the J end by 8 bases, with 17 bases between. The sequence derives from a woman under 30 in good health and CMV-seronegative. This chain links TRBV9 with TRBJ1-4; perhaps TRBD1 as D (6 bases). Specimen: PBMCs. The CDR3 protein is CASSVGGPASTEKLFF. The DNA of the CDR3 is TGTGCCAGCAGCGTAGGGGGGCCAGCGAGTACGGAAAAACTGTTTTTT.